This T cell receptor (beta chain) was captured by sequencing in a study of blood T cell repertoires in COVID-19. Study-level information: Sites across the United States, Italy and Spain contributed samples from acute and convalescent COVID-19. The analysed material was cDNA or gDNA that came from T cells, B-cell-depleted T cells, or PBMCs.

This clone was found once. In the authors' workflow: Reference gene primer amplification gave estimated nucleated cell counts. Sequencing used immunoSEQ multiplex PCR; TCRdb keeps in-frame clones, though not all of them. That table supplies the V and J calls and clone size; D and trimming were determined from the DNA. The sample carries a few hundred thousand clones, approximately 90% recorded once. The germline CDR1 and CDR2 sequences are MNHEY and SVGAGI. The CDR3 has 13 amino acids. V lost 6 bases and J 6 bases, leaving 12 bases between the germline ends. The TCR was taken from a woman in her 30s with active or convalescent COVID-19. The specimen sequenced was peripheral blood. The chain employs TRBV6-5 and TRBJ2-1; D is possibly TRBD1 (5 bases). CDR3 loop: CASSRQRLNEQFF. In DNA, the CDR3 is TGTGCCAGCAGCCGACAGCGCCTCAATGAGCAGTTCTTC.